Listed here are 8 T cell receptor beta chains from one sample, sequenced in a study of blood T cell repertoires in COVID-19. TCRdb keeps only in-frame clones here, not all; method: immunoSEQ multiplex PCR. The repertoire has approximately 70,000 clones, around four fifths of them found once; the top ten carry approximately 15%. Sequencing was performed on peripheral blood. These receptors were collected from a man in his 60s with COVID-19, enrolled during active disease.

The rearrangement uses TRBV6-6 and TRBJ2-7, with TRBD2 identical over 8 bases. The V and J ends lost 0 bases and 7 bases, in that order; junction bases with no gene match: 8. The CDR3 covers 15 residues. Germline V gene data show CDR1 as MNHNY and CDR2 as SVGAGI (reference sequence). The chain's CDR3 is CASSYSASGLNEQYF. The CDR3 coding sequence is TGTGCCAGCAGTTACTCGGCTAGCGGGCTGAATGAGCAGTACTTC.

This clone was recorded only once. The genes are TRBV27 and TRBJ1-3; no clear D. V was cut by 11 bases and J by 1 base, with 12 bases left in between. Germline-derived CDR1 and CDR2 are MNHEY and SMNVEV (reference sequence). CDR3 size: 13 residues. This CDR3 is CAHQEGSGNTIYF. CDR3 bases: TGTGCCCATCAGGAGGGATCTGGAAACACCATATATTTT.

The J gene is TRBJ2-3, the V gene TRBV5-1; 7 bases match TRBD2. Germline trimming cut 5 bases from V and 0 bases from J; bases unmatched to any gene: 6. Per the germline V gene, CDR1 is SGHRS and CDR2 is YFSETQ. This CDR3 has 15 amino acids. CDR3 region: CASSPLAASTDTQYF. CDR3 DNA sequence: TGCGCCAGCAGTCCCCTAGCGGCTAGCACAGATACGCAGTATTTT.

This chain links TRBV6-5 with TRBJ2-5; 7 bases fit TRBD1. Germline CDR1 reads MNHEY; CDR2 reads SVGAGI. The CDR3 totals 13 residues. Trimming removed 6 bases from V and 1 base from J; junction bases left unmatched: 2. The DNA for the CDR3 is TGTGCCAGCAGGGGGACAGTCCAAGAGACCCAGTACTTC. Amino acid sequence: CASRGTVQETQYF.

The V gene is TRBV30, the J gene TRBJ1-5, with D possibly matching TRBD1 (5 bases). The CDR3 loop spans 13 amino acids. Trimming left V 5 bases short and J 1 base short, with 9 bases between. Germline loops: CDR1 GTSNPN, CDR2 SVGIG (reference sequence). This CDR3 reads CAWQGGSNQPQHF. Here the CDR3 DNA reads TGTGCCTGGCAGGGCGGAAGCAATCAGCCCCAGCATTTT.

The chain joins TRBV7-9 to TRBJ1-1; tentatively, D is TRBD1 (5 bases). This CDR3 comprises 15 residues. The V end was cut by 2 bases, the J end by 10 bases, with 20 bases between. Germline V gives CDR1 SEHNR, CDR2 FQNEAQ (reference sequence). As DNA, the CDR3 is TGTGCCAGCAGCTTAAATACGGTGCAGGGCTCCAGAGCTTTCTTT. This encodes CASSLNTVQGSRAFF.

The rearrangement joins TRBV11-2 to TRBJ2-3; 7 bases align to TRBD1. Germline CDR1 reads SGHAT; CDR2 reads FQNNGV. The CDR3 spans 14 residues. V lost 6 bases and J lost 1; bases outside the gene matches: 4. This CDR3 is CASRRGRGTDTQYF. The DNA of the CDR3 is TGTGCCAGCAGAAGGGGGCGCGGCACAGATACGCAGTATTTT.

This chain joins TRBV5-1 and TRBJ1-2, with D perhaps TRBD1 (6 bases). V lost 0 bases and J 8 bases, leaving 11 bases between the germline ends. The germline V gene encodes CDR1 SGHRS and CDR2 YFSETQ. This CDR3 has 13 amino acids. The CDR3 DNA follows: TGCGCCAGCAGCTTGGTAGGGGGACGGGGCTACACCTTC. Residues: CASSLVGGRGYTF.